This TCR beta chain was recovered during a study of regulatory T cells in long-lasting Graves disease. This clonotype was seen a single time. The junction differs from germline at one of its ends, possibly a read error. iRepertoire HTBI primers and Arm-PCR of CDR3 regions built TCR beta libraries. Via MiXCR, TCRdb re-called the multiplex PCR reads, giving one row per CDR3 protein. Of around 400,000 distinct CDR3 sequences listed, 15% are singletons. This CDR3 spans 15 amino acids. Germline assignment: CDR1 LNHDA and CDR2 SQIVND (reference sequence). Regarding time point: newly diagnosed GD, antithyroid drugs for less than 3 months. Scientists built the TCR library using RNA that was extracted from PBMCs. These data also featured in a second study, about T cells in Graves' hyperthyroidism and ophthalmopathy.

The clonotype originates from a woman aged 35 to 49 with Graves disease. This chain links TRBV19 with TRBJ1-5; 9 nucleotides align to TRBD1. The sequencing here drew on peripheral blood mononuclear cells (PBMCs), taken at new diagnosis, from a patient treated with antithyroid drugs. CDR3 residues: CASNIRQGGNQPQRF. The CDR3 DNA follows: TGTGCCAGTAATATTCGACAGGGGGGCAATCAGCCCCAGCGTTTT. Drawing the rest from reference TRBV19 and TRBJ1-5, the complete variable domain is DGGITQSPKYLFRKEGQNVTLSCEQNLNHDAMYWYRQDPGQGLRLIYYSQIVNDFQKGDIAEGYSVSREKKESFPLTVTSAQKNPTAFYLCASNIRQGGNQPQRFGDGTRLSIL.